One sample yielded the 18 T cell receptor beta chains listed below, sequenced in a study of cytomegalovirus exposure and HLA in healthy donors. It was with 60 Vbeta and 13 Jbeta primers that the PCR ran. Clones were read by immunoSEQ multiplex PCR, and TCRdb kept only the in-frame ones, dropping some. The repertoire holds about 180,000 clones, with 76% as singletons. Material for sequencing was PBMCs. All receptors derive from a man younger than 35 in good health and CMV-seronegative.

V is TRBV2 and J is TRBJ1-2; D possibly corresponds to TRBD1 (5 bases). This CDR3 has 13 residues. V lost 9 bases and J 8 bases, leaving 19 bases between the germline ends. Germline V gene sequence: CDR1 SNHLY, CDR2 FYNNEI. The CDR3 spells CAREGPTVGGYTF. The CDR3 nucleotides are TGTGCCAGGGAGGGACCCACGGTGGGGGGCTACACCTTC. The full variable domain, its missing parts supplied by reference TRBV2 and TRBJ1-2, is EPEVTQTPSHQVTQMGQEVILRCVPISNHLYFYWYRQILGQKVEFLVSFYNNEISEKSEIFDDQFSVERPDGSNFTLKIRSTKLEDSAMYFCAREGPTVGGYTFGSGTRLTVV.

This rearrangement joins TRBV28 to TRBJ2-3; 7 bases agree with TRBD1. Germline trimming cut 4 bases from V and 0 bases from J; bases unmatched to any gene: 7. Germline CDR1 MDHEN, CDR2 SYDVKM. The CDR3 has 16 amino acids. The CDR3 nucleotides read TGTGCCAGCAGTTCGTGGGGGACAGCTAGCACAGATACGCAGTATTTT. Protein: CASSSWGTASTDTQYF.

CDR3 sequence: CASPSRYLEAFF. The DNA for the CDR3 is TGTGCCAGCCCGTCGCGCTACTTGGAAGCTTTCTTT. The chain joins TRBV18 to TRBJ1-1; D unclear. Germline V gives CDR1 KGHSH, CDR2 LQKENI. This CDR3 region has 12 residues. Trimming stripped 8 bases from V and 8 bases from J, with 15 bases between.

V usage is TRBV19 and J usage is TRBJ1-1, with D unresolved. Between the trimmed V and J ends, which lost 5 bases and 11 bases, there was a span of 21 bases. The CDR3 has 14 amino acids. Looked up from germline, CDR1 is LNHDA and CDR2 is SQIVND (reference sequence). The CDR3 sequence: CASSDYASASRAFF. Here the CDR3 DNA reads TGTGCCAGTAGTGACTACGCATCGGCATCTCGTGCTTTCTTT.

The CDR3 spells CASSLDSEAFF. The DNA for the CDR3 is TGTGCCAGCAGCTTAGACAGTGAAGCTTTCTTT. This rearrangement joins TRBV7-8 to TRBJ1-1; D gene unclear. CDR3 length equals 11 residues. V dropped 1 base and J dropped 7 bases, with 4 bases sitting between them. Germline CDR1 and CDR2: SGHVS and FQNEAQ.

The chain carries TRBV12-2 and TRBJ2-7; the table's D call, TRBD1, has no DNA check behind it. TRBV12-2 is described as a pseudogene. This CDR3 contains 12 residues. Written as DNA, the CDR3 is TGTGCAAGTCGCTTAAAACAGGGCGAGCAGTACTTC. This encodes CASRLKQGEQYF.

The table lists this clone with a count of one. V usage is TRBV6-5 and J usage is TRBJ2-5; 12 positions agree with TRBD2. Per germline, CDR1 MNHEY and CDR2 SVGAGI. The CDR3 runs 16 residues. The ends lost 2 bases at V and 7 bases at J; junction bases unmatched: 8. CDR3 nucleotides: TGTGCCAGCAGTTACGGCGCTAGCGGGAGGGCCGGGACCCAGTACTTC. Amino acids: CASSYGASGRAGTQYF.

The chain employs TRBV15 and TRBJ2-3; 9 bases align to TRBD2. Germline V CDR1 and CDR2: LNHNV, YYDKDF (reference sequence). V shed 0 bases, J shed 6 bases, and the junction held 7 bases outside the gene matches. This CDR3 has 16 residues. The chain's CDR3 is CATSRDKAGGPDTQYF. CDR3 nucleotide sequence: TGTGCCACCAGCAGAGATAAGGCGGGGGGGCCCGATACGCAGTATTTT.

This sequence joins TRBV4-1 and TRBJ1-1; 10 bases are shared with TRBD1. The CDR3 is 16 residues long. J lost 0 bases, V lost 4 bases, and 5 bases had no gene match. From germline, CDR1 is MGHRA and CDR2 YSYEKL. CDR3 sequence: CASSLPGQGLNTEAFF. The CDR3 DNA reads TGCGCCAGCAGCCTCCCGGGACAGGGGTTGAACACTGAAGCTTTCTTT.

The rearrangement uses TRBV19 and TRBJ1-2, with no clear D. Germline-derived CDR1 and CDR2 are LNHDA and SQIVND (reference sequence). CDR3 size: 13 residues. V was clipped by 9 bases and J by 6 bases, with 17 bases between them. CDR3 sequence reads: CASKIRLSDGYTF. CDR3 coding DNA: TGTGCCAGCAAAATCCGCCTCTCGGATGGCTACACCTTC.

The gene calls are TRBV27 and TRBJ1-4; D unresolved. The CDR3 totals 12 residues. Per the germline V gene, CDR1 is MNHEY and CDR2 is SMNVEV (reference sequence). Trimming left V 6 bases short and J 4 bases short, with 6 bases between. CDR3 sequence: CASRAFNEKLFF. CDR3 bases: TGTGCCAGCAGAGCGTTTAATGAAAAACTGTTTTTT. Drawing the rest from reference TRBV27 and TRBJ1-4, the complete variable domain is EAQVTQNPRYLITVTGKKLTVTCSQNMNHEYMSWYRQDPGLGLRQIYYSMNVEVTDKGDVPEGYKVSRKEKRNFPLILESPSPNQTSLYFCASRAFNEKLFFGSGTQLSVL.

The chain combines TRBV25-1 with TRBJ2-7; 8 bases map to TRBD1. Germline CDR1 and CDR2: MGHDK and SYGVNS. CDR3 length: 15 residues. Trimming at V came to 2 bases and at J to 6 bases, leaving 9 bases not matched to a gene. The chain's CDR3 is CASSEPLGTGREQYF. CDR3 nucleotides: TGTGCCAGCAGTGAACCCCTCGGGACAGGCCGCGAGCAGTACTTC.

The chain recombines TRBV6-1 with TRBJ1-2; no firm D call. Germline lookup yields CDR1 MNHNS and CDR2 SASEGT. V lost 8 bases and J 1 base, leaving 8 bases between the germline ends. The CDR3 totals 12 residues. CDR3 in amino acids: CASAENNYGYTF. CDR3 nucleotides: TGTGCCAGCGCGGAGAATAACTATGGCTACACCTTC.

This chain links TRBV7-9 with TRBJ2-5; 7 nucleotides agree with TRBD1. CDR1 SEHNR and CDR2 FQNEAQ come from the germline V gene (reference sequence). After removal of 5 bases from V and 6 bases from J, the junction contained 6 bases not matched to a gene. The CDR3 consists of 13 residues. CDR3 DNA sequence: TGTGCCAGCAGCCCGCCGGGACAGAAGACCCAGTACTTC. Its protein product is CASSPPGQKTQYF. Full variable domain (missing parts from reference TRBV7-9 and TRBJ2-5): DTGVSQNPRHKITKRGQNVTFRCDPISEHNRLYWYRQTLGQGPEFLTYFQNEAQLEKSRLLSDRFSAERPKGSFSTLEIQRTEQGDSAMYLCASSPPGQKTQYFGPGTRLLVL.

This clone was detected a few times. The V gene is TRBV6-1, the J gene TRBJ1-3; perhaps TRBD1 as D (5 bases). Between the trimmed V and J ends, which lost 2 bases and 8 bases, there was a span of 19 bases. Looked up from germline, CDR1 is MNHNS and CDR2 is SASEGT. CDR3 size: 16 residues. CDR3 loop: CASSEMGGPVRDTIYF. The CDR3 DNA sequence: TGTGCCAGCAGTGAAATGGGAGGTCCCGTCAGGGACACCATATATTTT.

This sequence joins TRBV2 and TRBJ2-2, with D perhaps matching TRBD2 (7 bases). The germline CDR1 and CDR2 sequences are SNHLY and FYNNEI. V was shortened by 4 bases and J by 5 bases, with 14 bases between the two germline ends. This CDR3 is built from 15 residues. CDR3 bases: TGTGCCAGCAGTGTAACGGGGGGCGGGACCGGGGAGCTGTTTTTT. This codes for CASSVTGGGTGELFF.

This sequence joins TRBV27 and TRBJ2-7; TRBD2 matches 8 bases. Trimming at V came to 6 bases and at J to 2 bases, leaving 6 bases not matched to a gene. The CDR3 has 14 amino acids. Germline CDR1 is MNHEY and CDR2 is SMNVEV (reference sequence). The chain's CDR3 is CASRPRGGAYEQYF. The CDR3 coding sequence is TGTGCCAGCAGGCCCCGGGGGGGGGCCTACGAGCAGTACTTC.

This clone appeared a single time. The chain recombines TRBV9 with TRBJ1-1; D unclear. Germline V gives CDR1 SGDLS, CDR2 YYNGEE. CDR3 size: 13 residues. V gave up 2 bases and J gave up 3 bases, with 8 bases separating them. CDR3 in DNA: TGTGCCAGCAGCGTGACACTCGACACTGAAGCTTTCTTT. Amino acids: CASSVTLDTEAFF.